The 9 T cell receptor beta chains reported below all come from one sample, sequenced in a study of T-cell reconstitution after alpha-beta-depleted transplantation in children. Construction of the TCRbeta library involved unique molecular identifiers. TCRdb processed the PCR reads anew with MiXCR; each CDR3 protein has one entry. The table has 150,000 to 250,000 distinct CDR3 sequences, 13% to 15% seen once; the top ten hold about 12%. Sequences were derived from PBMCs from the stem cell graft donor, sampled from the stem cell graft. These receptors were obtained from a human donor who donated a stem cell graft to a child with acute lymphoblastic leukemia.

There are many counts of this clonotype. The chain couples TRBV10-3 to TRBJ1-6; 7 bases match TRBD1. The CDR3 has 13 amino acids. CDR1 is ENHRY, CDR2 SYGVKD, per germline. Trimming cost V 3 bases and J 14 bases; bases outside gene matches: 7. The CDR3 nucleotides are TGTGCCATCAGTGAAGGGGGCCAGGGGTCCCTCCACTTT. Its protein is CAISEGGQGSLHF.

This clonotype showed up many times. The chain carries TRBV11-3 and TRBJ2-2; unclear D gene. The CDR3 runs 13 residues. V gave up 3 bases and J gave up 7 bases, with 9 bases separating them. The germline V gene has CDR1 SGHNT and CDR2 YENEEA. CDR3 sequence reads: CASSFSTSGELFF. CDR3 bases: TGTGCCAGCAGCTTCTCAACCAGCGGGGAGCTGTTTTTT. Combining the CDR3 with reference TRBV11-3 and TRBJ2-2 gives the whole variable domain EAGVVQSPRYKIIEKKQPVAFWCNPISGHNTLYWYLQNLGQGPELLIRYENEEAVDDSQLPKDRFSAERLKGVDSTLKIQPAELGDSAVYLCASSFSTSGELFFGEGSRLTVL.

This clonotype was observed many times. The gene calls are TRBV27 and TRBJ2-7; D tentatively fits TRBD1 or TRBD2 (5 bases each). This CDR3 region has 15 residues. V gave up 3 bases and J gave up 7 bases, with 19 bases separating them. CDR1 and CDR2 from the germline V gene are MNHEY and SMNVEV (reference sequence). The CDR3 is CASSFFGHTPGEQYF. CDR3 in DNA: TGTGCCAGCAGTTTTTTCGGACACACCCCGGGGGAGCAGTACTTC.

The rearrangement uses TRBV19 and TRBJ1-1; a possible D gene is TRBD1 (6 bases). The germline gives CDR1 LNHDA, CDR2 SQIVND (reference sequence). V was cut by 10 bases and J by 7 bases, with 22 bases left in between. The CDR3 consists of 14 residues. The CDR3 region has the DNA TGTGCCACCACCCCGGTGGCAGGGGATAATGAAGCTTTCTTT. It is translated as CATTPVAGDNEAFF.

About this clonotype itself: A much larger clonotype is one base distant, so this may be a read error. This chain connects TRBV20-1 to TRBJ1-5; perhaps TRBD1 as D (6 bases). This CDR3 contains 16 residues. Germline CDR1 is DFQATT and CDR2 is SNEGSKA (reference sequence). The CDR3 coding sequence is TGCACTGCTAGAGCTTGGGGGCACAATAGCAATCAGCCCCAGCATTTT. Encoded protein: CTARAWGHNSNQPQHF.

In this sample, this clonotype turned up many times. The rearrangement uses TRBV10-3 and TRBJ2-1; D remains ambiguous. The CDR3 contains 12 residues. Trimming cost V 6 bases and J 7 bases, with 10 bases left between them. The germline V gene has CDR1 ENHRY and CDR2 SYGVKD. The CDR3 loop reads CAISSLSNEQFF. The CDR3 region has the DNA TGTGCCATCAGCTCTCTTAGTAATGAGCAGTTCTTC.

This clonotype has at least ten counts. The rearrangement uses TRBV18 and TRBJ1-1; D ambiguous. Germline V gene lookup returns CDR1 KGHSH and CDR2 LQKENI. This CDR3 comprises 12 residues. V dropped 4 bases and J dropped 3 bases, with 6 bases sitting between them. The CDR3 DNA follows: TGTGCCAGCTCACTGGGCTACACTGAAGCTTTCTTT. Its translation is CASSLGYTEAFF.

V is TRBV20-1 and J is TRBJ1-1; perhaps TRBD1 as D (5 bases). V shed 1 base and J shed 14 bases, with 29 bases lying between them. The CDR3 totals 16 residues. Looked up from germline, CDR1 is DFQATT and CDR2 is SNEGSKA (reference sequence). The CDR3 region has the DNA TGCAGTGCTAGAGCCGCCACTCACGAAGGGTTAGGGGAAGTGTTCTTT. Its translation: CSARAATHEGLGEVFF.

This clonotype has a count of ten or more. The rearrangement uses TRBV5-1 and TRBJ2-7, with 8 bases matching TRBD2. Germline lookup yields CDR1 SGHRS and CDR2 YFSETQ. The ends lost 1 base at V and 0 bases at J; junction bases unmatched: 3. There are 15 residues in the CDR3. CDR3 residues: CASSLRLAGSYEQYF. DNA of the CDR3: TGCGCCAGCAGCTTGCGTCTAGCGGGCTCCTACGAGCAGTACTTC.